This T cell receptor (beta chain) was recorded in a study of metastatic and nonmetastatic thyroid tumors. Across the study: Samples came from malignant and benign thyroid patients, and repertoires were compared across blood and tumor or nodule tissue.

Study-wide findings and caveats: A significant increase in TCR beta diversity was reportedly seen in malignant thyroid tumors relative to benign nodules, in blood and tumor.

With respect to this clone: Its antigen remains unknown. This could be a read error, since a much larger clone is one nucleotide away.

Before thyroid surgery, none of the patients had received any treatment. The V and J ends lost 6 bases and 6 bases, in that order; junction bases with no gene match: 17. CDR3 length equals 16 residues. Germline V CDR1 and CDR2: MDHEN, SYDVKM. Per the study methods: Across clinicopathological groups, CDR3 differences served as the basis for building a distant-metastasis classifier for papillary thyroid cancer. TCRdb re-processed the PCR reads through MiXCR. It is TCRdb's table, rather than the study itself, that gives the V and J calls and clone size. Found here are 80,000 to 85,000 clones, under 15% of them singletons; the top ten hold approximately 10%.

The origin of this receptor is a female donor with papillary thyroid cancer or a benign thyroid nodule (not recorded which). Some clones in this sample may be carry-over from other donors' samples. The sample comprised tumor tissue. The V gene is TRBV28, the J gene TRBJ2-7; 7 nucleotides agree with TRBD1. As DNA, the CDR3 is TGTGCCAGCAGCTTTTTAACTACCTGGACAGGATCCGAGCAGTACTTC. Its translation: CASSFLTTWTGSEQYF.